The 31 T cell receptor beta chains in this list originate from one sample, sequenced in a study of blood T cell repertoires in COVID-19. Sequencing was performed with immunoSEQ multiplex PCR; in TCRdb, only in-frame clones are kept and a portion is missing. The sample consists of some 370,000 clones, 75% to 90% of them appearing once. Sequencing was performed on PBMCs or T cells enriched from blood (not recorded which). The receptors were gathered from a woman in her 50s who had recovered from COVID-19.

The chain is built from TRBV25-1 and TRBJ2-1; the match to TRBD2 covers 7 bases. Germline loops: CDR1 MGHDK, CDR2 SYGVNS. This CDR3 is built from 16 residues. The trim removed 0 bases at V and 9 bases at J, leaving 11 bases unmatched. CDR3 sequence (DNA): TGTGCCAGCAGTGAATATATTTCAACTAGCGCACGTGAGCAGTTCTTC. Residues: CASSEYISTSAREQFF.

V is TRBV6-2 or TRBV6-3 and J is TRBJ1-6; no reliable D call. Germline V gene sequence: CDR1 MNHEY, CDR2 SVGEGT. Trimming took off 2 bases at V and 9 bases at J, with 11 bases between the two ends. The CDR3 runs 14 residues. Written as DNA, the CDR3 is TGTGCCAGCAGTTACCCGAACTACGGTTCACCCCTCCACTTT. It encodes CASSYPNYGSPLHF.

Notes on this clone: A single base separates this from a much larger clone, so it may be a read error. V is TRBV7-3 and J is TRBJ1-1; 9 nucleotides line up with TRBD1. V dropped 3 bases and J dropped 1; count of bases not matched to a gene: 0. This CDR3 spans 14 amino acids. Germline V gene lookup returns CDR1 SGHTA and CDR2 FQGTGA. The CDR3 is CASSLTGGNTEAFF. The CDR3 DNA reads TGTGCCAGCAGCTTGACAGGGGGGAACACTGAAGCTTTCTTT.

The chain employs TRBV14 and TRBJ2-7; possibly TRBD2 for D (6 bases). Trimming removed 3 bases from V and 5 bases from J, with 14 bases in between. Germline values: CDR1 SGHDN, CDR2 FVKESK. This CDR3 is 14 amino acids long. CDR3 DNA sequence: TGTGCCAGCAGCCATGGTTTAGCGGCCCACGAGCAGTACTTC. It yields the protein CASSHGLAAHEQYF.

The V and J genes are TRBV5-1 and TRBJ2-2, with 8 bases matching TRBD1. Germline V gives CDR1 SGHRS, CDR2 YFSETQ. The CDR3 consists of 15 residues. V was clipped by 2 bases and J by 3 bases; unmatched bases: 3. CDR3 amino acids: CASSLGDRYTGELFF. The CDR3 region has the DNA TGCGCCAGCAGCTTAGGGGACAGGTACACCGGGGAGCTGTTTTTT. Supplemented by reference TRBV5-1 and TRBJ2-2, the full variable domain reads KAGVTQTPRYLIKTRGQQVTLSCSPISGHRSVSWYQQTPGQGLQFLFEYFSETQRNKGNFPGRFSGRQFSNSRSEMNVSTLELGDSALYLCASSLGDRYTGELFFGEGSRLTVL.

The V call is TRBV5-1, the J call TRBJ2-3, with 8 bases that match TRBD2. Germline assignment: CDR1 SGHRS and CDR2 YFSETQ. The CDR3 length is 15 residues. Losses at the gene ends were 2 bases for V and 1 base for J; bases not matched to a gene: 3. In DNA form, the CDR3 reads TGCGCCAGCAGCTTACCAGCGGGAGGCACAGATACGCAGTATTTT. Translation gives CASSLPAGGTDTQYF.

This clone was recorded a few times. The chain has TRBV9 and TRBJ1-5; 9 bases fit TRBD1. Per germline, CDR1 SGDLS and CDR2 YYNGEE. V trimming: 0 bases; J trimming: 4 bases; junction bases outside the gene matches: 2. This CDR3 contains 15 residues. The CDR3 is CASSVDGQGNQPQHF. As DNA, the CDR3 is TGTGCCAGCAGCGTAGACGGACAGGGGAATCAGCCCCAGCATTTT.

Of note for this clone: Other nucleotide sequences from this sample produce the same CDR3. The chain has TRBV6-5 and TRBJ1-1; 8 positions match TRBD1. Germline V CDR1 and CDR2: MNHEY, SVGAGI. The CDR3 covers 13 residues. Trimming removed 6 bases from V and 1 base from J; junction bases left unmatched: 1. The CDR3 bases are TGTGCCAGCAGCAGGGGGCGGAACACTGAAGCTTTCTTT. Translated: CASSRGRNTEAFF.

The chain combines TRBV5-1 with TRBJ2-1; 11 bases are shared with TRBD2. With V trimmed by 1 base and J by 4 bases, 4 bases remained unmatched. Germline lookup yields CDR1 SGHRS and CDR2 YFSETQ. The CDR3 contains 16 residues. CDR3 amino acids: CASSLPSGRTYNEQFF. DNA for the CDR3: TGCGCCAGCAGCTTGCCTAGCGGGAGGACGTACAATGAGCAGTTCTTC.

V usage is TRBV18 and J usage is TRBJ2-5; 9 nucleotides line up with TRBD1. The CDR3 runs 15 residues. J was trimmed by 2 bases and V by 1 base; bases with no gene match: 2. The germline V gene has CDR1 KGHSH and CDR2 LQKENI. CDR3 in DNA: TGTGCCAGCTCACCACGACAGGGGGGGCAAGAGACCCAGTACTTC. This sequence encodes CASSPRQGGQETQYF. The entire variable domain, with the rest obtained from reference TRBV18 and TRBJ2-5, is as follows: NAGVMQNPRHLVRRRGQEARLRCSPMKGHSHVYWYRQLPEEGLKFMVYLQKENIIDESGMPKERFSAEFPKEGPSILRIQQVVRGDSAAYFCASSPRQGGQETQYFGPGTRLLVL.

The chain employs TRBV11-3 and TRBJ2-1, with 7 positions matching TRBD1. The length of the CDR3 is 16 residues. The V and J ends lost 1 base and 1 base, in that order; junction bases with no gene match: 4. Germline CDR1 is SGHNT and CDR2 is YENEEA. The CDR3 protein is CASSLGPTGSYNEQFF. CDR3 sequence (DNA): TGTGCCAGCAGCTTAGGACCGACAGGGTCCTACAATGAGCAGTTCTTC.

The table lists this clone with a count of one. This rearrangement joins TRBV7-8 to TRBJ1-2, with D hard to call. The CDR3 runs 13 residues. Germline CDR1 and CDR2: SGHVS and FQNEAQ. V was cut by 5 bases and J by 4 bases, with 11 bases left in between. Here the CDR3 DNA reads TGTGCCAGCAGCAGCAGGCCGCTCTATGGCTACACCTTC. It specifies CASSSRPLYGYTF.

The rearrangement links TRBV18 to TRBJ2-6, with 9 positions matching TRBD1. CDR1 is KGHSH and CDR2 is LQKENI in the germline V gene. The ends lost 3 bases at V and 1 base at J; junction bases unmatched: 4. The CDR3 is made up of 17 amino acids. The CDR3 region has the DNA TGTGCCAGCTCACCGAGACAGGGGGTTTCTGGGGCCAACGTCCTGACTTTC. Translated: CASSPRQGVSGANVLTF.

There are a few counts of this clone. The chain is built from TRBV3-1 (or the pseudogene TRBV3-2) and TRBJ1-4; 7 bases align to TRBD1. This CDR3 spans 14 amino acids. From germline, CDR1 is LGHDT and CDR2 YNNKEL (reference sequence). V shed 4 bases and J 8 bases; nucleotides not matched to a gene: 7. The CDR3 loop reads CASSLTGVGEKLFF. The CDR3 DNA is TGTGCCAGCAGCCTTACAGGGGTAGGAGAAAAACTGTTTTTT.

The CDR3 here is CASSFFGTGGKGAFF. The CDR3 DNA follows: TGTGCCAGCAGCTTCTTCGGGACAGGGGGCAAAGGAGCTTTCTTT. The chain recombines TRBV5-6 with TRBJ1-1, with TRBD1 matching 12 bases. Germline V gene data show CDR1 as SGHDT and CDR2 as YYEEEE. With V trimmed by 2 bases and J by 10 bases, 9 bases remained unmatched. CDR3 length equals 15 residues. Full variable domain (remainder filled in from reference TRBV5-6 and TRBJ1-1): DAGVTQSPTHLIKTRGQQVTLRCSPKSGHDTVSWYQQALGQGPQFIFQYYEEEERQRGNFPDRFSGHQFPNYSSELNVNALLLGDSALYLCASSFFGTGGKGAFFGQGTRLTVV.

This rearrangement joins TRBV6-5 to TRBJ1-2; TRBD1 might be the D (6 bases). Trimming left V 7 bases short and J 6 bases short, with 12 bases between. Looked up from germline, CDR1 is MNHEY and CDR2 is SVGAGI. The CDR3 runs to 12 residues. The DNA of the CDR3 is TGTGCCAGCACGAGGGGGTATGATGGCTACACCTTC. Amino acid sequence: CASTRGYDGYTF.

The chain's CDR3 is CAWSAPRFGSYNSPLHF. CDR3 coding DNA: TGTGCCTGGAGTGCCCCGAGGTTTGGCTCCTATAATTCACCCCTCCACTTT. The gene calls are TRBV30 and TRBJ1-6; no clear D. V lost 1 base, J lost 0 bases, and 13 bases lay in between. Per the germline V gene, CDR1 is GTSNPN and CDR2 is SVGIG (reference sequence). This CDR3 region has 17 residues.

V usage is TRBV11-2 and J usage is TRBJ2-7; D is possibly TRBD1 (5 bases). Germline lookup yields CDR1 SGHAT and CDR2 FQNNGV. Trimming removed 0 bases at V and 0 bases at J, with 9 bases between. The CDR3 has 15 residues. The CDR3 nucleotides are TGTGCCAGCAGCTTAGAGGGGCAGACCTCCTACGAGCAGTACTTC. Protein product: CASSLEGQTSYEQYF.

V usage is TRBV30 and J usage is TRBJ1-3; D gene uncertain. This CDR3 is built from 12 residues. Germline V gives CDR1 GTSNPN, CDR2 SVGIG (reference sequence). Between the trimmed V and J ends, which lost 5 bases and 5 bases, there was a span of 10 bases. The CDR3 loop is CAWLADRNTIYF. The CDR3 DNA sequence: TGTGCCTGGCTCGCAGATCGAAACACCATATATTTT.

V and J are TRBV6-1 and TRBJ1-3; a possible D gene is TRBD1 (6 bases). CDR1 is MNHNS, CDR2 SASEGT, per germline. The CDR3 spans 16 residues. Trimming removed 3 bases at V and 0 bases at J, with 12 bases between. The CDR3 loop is CASSDLQGTSGNTIYF. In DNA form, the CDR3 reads TGTGCCAGCAGTGACCTACAGGGAACCTCTGGAAACACCATATATTTT.

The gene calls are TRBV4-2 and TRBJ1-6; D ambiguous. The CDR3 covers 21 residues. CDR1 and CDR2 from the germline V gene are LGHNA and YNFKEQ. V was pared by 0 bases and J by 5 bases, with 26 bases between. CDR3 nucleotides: TGTGCCAGCAGCCAAGACGTCACCCGACCGGCGGGTTCAATCAATAATTCACCCCTCCACTTT. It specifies CASSQDVTRPAGSINNSPLHF.

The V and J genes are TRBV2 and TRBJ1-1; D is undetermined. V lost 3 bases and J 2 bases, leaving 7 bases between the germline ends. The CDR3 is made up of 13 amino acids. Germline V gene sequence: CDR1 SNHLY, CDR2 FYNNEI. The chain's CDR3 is CASSDYSNTEAFF. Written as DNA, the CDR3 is TGTGCCAGCAGTGACTACAGCAACACTGAAGCTTTCTTT.

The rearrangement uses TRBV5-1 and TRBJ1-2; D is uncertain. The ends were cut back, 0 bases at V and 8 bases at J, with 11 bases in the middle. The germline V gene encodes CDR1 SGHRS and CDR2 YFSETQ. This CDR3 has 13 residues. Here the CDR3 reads CASSLGQSNGYTF. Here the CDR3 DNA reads TGCGCCAGCAGCTTGGGGCAGTCCAACGGCTACACCTTC.

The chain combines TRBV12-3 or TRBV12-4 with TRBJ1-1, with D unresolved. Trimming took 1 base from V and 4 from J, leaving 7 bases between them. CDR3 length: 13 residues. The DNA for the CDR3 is TGTGCCAGCAGTTTAGGGGCAGTCACTGAAGCTTTCTTT. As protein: CASSLGAVTEAFF.

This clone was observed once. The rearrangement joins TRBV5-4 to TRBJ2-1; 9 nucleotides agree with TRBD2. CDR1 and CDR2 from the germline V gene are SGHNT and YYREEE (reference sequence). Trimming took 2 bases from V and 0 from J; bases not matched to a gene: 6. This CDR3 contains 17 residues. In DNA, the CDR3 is TGTGCCAGCAGCTTTGCGGGAGGGGTGAGCTCCTACAATGAGCAGTTCTTC. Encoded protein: CASSFAGGVSSYNEQFF. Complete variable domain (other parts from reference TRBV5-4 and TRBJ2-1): ETGVTQSPTHLIKTRGQQVTLRCSSQSGHNTVSWYQQALGQGPQFIFQYYREEENGRGNFPPRFSGLQFPNYSSELNVNALELDDSALYLCASSFAGGVSSYNEQFFGPGTRLTVL.

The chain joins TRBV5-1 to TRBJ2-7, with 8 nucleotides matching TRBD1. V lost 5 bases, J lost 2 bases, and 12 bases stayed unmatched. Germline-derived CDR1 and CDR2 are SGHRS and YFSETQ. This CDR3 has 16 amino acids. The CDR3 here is CASSPSTPDRAYEQYF. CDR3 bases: TGCGCCAGCAGTCCAAGCACCCCGGACAGGGCCTACGAGCAGTACTTC.

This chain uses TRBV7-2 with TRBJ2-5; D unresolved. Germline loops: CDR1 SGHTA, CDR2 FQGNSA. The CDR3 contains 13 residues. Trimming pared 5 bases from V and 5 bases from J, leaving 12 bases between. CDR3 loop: CASSPPMEETQYF. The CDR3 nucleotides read TGTGCCAGCAGCCCCCCGATGGAGGAGACCCAGTACTTC.

CDR3 sequence (DNA): TGCAGTGCTAGTAGAGGGAAGGAGGAGACCCAGTACTTC. The encoded protein is CSASRGKEETQYF. This chain uses TRBV20-1 with TRBJ2-5, with D possibly matching TRBD2 (5 bases). The CDR3 runs 13 residues. With 3 bases removed from V and 5 bases from J, the gap between germline ends came to 13 bases. Germline assignment: CDR1 DFQATT and CDR2 SNEGSKA (reference sequence).

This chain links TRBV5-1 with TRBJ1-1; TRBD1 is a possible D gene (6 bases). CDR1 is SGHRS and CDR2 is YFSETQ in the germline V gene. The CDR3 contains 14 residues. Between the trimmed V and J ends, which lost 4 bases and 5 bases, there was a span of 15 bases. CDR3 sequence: CASSPSQGLTEAFF. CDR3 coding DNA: TGCGCCAGCAGCCCGTCACAGGGTTTGACTGAAGCTTTCTTT. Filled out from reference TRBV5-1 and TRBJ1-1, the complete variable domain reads KAGVTQTPRYLIKTRGQQVTLSCSPISGHRSVSWYQQTPGQGLQFLFEYFSETQRNKGNFPGRFSGRQFSNSRSEMNVSTLELGDSALYLCASSPSQGLTEAFFGQGTRLTVV.

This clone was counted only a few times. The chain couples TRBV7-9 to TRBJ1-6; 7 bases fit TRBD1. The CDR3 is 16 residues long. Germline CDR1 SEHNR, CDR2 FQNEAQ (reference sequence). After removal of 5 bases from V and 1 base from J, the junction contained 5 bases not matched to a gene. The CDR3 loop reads CASSRDSVSYNSPLHF. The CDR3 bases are TGTGCCAGCAGCCGGGACAGCGTTTCCTATAATTCACCCCTCCACTTT.

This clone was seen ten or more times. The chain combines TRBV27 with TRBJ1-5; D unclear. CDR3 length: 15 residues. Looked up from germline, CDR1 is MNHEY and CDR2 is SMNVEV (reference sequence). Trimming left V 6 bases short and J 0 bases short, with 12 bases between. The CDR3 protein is CASSPRLISNQPQHF. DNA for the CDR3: TGTGCCAGCAGCCCTCGGTTAATTAGCAATCAGCCCCAGCATTTT.